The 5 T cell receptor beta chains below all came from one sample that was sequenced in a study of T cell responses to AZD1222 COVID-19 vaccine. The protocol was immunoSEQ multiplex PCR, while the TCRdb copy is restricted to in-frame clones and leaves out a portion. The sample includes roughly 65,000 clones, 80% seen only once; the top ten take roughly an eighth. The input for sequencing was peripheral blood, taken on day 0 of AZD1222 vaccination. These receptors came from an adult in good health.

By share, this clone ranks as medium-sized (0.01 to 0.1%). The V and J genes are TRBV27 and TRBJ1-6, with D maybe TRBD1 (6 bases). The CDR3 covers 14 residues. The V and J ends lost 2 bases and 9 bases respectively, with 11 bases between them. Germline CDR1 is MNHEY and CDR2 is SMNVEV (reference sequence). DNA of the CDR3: TGTGCCAGCAGTTTAACGGACAGCTTTTCACCCCTCCACTTT. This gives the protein CASSLTDSFSPLHF.

For the CDR3, the DNA is TGTGCCTGGAGTGTGGGTGCTAGCACAGATACGCAGTATTTT. Its protein product is CAWSVGASTDTQYF. V is TRBV30 and J is TRBJ2-3; D ambiguous. Germline values: CDR1 GTSNPN, CDR2 SVGIG (reference sequence). Trimming took 0 bases from V and 0 from J, leaving 7 bases between them. The CDR3 spans 14 residues.

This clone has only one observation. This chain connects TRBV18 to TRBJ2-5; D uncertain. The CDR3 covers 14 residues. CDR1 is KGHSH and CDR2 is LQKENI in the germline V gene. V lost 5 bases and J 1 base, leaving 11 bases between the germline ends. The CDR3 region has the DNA TGTGCCAGCTCAGTGGGCCTAACCCAAGAGACCCAGTACTTC. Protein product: CASSVGLTQETQYF.

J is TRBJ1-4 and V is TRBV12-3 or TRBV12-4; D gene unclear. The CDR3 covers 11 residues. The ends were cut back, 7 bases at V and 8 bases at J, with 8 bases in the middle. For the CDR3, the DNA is TGTGCCAGCAACCGCCTGGAAAAACTGTTTTTT. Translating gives CASNRLEKLFF.

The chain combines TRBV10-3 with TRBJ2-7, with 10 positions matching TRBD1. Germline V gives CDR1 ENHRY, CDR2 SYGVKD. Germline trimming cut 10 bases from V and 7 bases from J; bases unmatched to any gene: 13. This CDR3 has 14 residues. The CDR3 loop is CASRQGASQGEQYF. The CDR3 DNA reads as TGTGCCAGTCGACAGGGGGCGTCCCAAGGGGAGCAGTACTTC.